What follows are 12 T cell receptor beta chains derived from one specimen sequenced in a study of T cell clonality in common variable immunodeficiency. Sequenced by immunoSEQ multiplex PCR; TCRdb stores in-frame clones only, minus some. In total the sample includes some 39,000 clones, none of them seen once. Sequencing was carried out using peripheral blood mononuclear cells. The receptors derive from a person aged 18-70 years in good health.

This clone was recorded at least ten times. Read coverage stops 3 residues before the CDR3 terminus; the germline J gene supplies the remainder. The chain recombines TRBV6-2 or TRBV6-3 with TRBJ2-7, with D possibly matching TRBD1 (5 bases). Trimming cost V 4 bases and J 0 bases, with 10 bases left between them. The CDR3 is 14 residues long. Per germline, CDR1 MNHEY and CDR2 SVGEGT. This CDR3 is CASSFHRSSYEQYF. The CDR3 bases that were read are TGTGCCAGCAGTTTTCACAGGAGCTCCTACGAG.

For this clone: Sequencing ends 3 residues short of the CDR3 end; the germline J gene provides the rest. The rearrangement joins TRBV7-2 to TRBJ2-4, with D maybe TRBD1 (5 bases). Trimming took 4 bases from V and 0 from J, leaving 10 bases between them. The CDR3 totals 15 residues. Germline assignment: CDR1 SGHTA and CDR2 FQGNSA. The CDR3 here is CASSSGWAAKNIQYF. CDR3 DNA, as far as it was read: TGTGCCAGCAGCTCAGGGTGGGCAGCCAAAAACATT.

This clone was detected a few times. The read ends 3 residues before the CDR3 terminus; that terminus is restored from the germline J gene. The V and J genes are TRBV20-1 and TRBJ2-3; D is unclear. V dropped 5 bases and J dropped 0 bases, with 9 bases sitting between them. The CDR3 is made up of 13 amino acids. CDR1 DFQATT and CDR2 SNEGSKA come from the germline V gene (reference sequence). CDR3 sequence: CSASQGSTDTQYF. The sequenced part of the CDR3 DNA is TGCAGTGCTTCCCAAGGGAGCACAGATACG.

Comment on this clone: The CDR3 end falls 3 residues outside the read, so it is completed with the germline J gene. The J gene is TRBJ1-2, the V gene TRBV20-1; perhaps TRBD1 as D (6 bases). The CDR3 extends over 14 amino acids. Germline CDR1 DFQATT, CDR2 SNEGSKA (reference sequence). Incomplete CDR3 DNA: TGCAGTGCTAGAGCCGGGACATCATCCTACGAC. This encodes CSARAGTSSYD. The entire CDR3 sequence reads CSARAGTSSYDYTF.

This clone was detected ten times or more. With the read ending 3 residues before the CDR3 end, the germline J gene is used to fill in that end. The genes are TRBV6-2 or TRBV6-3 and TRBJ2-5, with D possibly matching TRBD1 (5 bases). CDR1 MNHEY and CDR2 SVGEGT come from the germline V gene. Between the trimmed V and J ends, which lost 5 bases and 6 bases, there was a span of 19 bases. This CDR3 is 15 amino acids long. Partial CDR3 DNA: TGTGCCAGCAGTAACGGTGGGCAGGGTATTAAGACC. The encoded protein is CASSNGGQGIKT. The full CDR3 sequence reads CASSNGGQGIKTQYF.

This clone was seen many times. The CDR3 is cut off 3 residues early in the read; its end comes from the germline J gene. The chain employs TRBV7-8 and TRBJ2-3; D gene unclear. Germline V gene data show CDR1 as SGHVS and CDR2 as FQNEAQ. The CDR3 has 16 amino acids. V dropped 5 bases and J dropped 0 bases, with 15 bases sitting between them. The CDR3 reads CASSRTSWASTDTQYF. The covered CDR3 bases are TGTGCCAGCAGCCGTACCTCCTGGGCTAGCACAGATACG.

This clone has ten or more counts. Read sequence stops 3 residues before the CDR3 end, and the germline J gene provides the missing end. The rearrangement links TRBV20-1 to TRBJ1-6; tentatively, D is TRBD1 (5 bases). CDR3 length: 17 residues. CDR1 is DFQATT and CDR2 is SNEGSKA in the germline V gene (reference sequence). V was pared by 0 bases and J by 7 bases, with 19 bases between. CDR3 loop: CSARDRSRARTNSPLHF. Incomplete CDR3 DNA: TGCAGTGCTAGAGATCGTTCCAGGGCTCGGACGAATTCACCC.

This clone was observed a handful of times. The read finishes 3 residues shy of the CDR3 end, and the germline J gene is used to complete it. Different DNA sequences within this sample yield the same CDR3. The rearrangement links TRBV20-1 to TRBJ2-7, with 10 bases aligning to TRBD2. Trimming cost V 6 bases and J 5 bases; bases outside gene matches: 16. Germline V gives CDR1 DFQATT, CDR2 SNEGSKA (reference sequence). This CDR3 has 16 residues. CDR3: CSAVGSASGSPDEQYF. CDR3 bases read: TGCAGTGCCGTAGGATCGGCTAGCGGGAGTCCGGACGAG.

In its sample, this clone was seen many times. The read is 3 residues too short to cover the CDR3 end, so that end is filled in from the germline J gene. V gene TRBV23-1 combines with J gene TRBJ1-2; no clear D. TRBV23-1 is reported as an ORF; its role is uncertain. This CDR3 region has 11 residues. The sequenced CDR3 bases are TGCGCCAGCAGTCAATCGCGGGGC. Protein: CASSQSRG. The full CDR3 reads CASSQSRGYTF.

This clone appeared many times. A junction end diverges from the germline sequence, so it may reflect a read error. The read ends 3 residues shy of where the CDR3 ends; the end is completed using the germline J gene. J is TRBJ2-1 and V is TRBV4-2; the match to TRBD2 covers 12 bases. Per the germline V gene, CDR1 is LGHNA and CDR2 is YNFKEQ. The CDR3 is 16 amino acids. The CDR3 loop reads CASSRALAGGWNEQFF. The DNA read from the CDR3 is TGCGCCAGCAGCCGCGCTCTAGCGGGAGGGTGGAATGAG.

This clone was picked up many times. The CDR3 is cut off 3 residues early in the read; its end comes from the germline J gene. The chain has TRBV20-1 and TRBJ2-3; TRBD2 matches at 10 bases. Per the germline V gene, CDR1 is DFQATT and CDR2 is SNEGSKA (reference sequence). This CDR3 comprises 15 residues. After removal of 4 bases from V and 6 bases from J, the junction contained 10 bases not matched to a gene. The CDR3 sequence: CSATAPSGRYDTQYF. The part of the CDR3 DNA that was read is TGCAGTGCTACTGCCCCTAGCGGGAGATACGATACG.

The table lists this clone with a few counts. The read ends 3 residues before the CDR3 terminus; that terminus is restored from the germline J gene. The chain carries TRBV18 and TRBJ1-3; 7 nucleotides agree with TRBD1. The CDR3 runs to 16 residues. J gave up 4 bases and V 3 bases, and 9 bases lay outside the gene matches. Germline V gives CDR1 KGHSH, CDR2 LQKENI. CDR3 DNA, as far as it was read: TGTGCCAGCTCACCCCCCAACGACAGGGCGGGAAACACC. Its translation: CASSPPNDRAGNT. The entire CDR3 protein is CASSPPNDRAGNTIYF.